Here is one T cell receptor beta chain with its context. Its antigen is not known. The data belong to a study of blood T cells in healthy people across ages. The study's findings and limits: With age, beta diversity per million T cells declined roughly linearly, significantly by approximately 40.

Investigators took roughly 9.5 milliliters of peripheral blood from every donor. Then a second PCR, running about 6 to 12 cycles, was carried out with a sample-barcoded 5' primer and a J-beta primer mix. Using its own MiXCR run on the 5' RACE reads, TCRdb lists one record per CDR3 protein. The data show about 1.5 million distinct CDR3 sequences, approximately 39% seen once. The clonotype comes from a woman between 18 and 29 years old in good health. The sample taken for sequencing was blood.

The CDR3 DNA reads as TGTGCCAGCAGTAAACCGGGACACCGCGAGCAGTACTTC. Its protein product is CASSKPGHREQYF. The chain is built from TRBV6-5 and TRBJ2-5; D possibly corresponds to TRBD1 (6 bases). The DNA end favors TRBJ2-7, so the J call may be wrong. The CDR3 spans 13 residues. CDR1 is MNHEY and CDR2 is SVGAGI in the germline V gene.